The clone carrying this T cell receptor beta chain occurred once. What it binds is unknown. PCR employed 60 Vbeta and 13 Jbeta primers. Sequenced by immunoSEQ multiplex PCR; TCRdb stores in-frame clones only, minus some. The sample records approximately 200,000 clones, about 80% being singletons. This entry comes from a study of cytomegalovirus exposure and HLA in healthy donors. General study points: Among TCR beta chains of equal frequency, HLA-associated ones were more clonally expanded in a later analysis. Accurate prediction of most subjects' HLA-A and HLA-B alleles from TCR beta sequences was reported. Previously analyzed data showed that most TCR beta V segments were productive at a frequency of about 87% or about 30%.

Germline V CDR1 and CDR2: LGHNA, YSLEER. CDR3 length: 16 residues. V was trimmed by 1 base and J by 5 bases, leaving 16 bases between them. The clonotype comes from a woman aged 18-30 years in good health and CMV-seropositive. The chain joins TRBV4-3 to TRBJ2-3; TRBD1 might be the D (5 bases). The sample was PBMCs. The CDR3 nucleotides read TGCGCCAGCAGCCAAGGATTTTGGCAGGGTGGAGATACGCAGTATTTT. It encodes CASSQGFWQGGDTQYF.